This T cell receptor (beta chain) was captured by sequencing in a study of T cells after yellow fever vaccination (dated by TCRdb to about 2019). About the study as a whole: The SMART-Seq v4 Ultra Low Input RNA kit was used to prepare libraries from fractions with low cell numbers. Bulk TCR alpha and beta repertoires were sequenced longitudinally to track T-cell clones before and after primary and booster YFV17D yellow fever vaccination. Two healthy male donors, one aged 18 to 30 and one aged 30 to 40 years, made up the cohort. Blood samples were taken at several timepoints before and after primary and secondary immunization, and bulk PBMC replicates and cell subsets were isolated.

This clonotype was seen a handful of times. Its antigen target is currently unknown. No much larger clone is present one base from it, and per-base qualities are unavailable. According to the study, the label for this sample's treatment or condition signals: live attenuated yellow fever vaccine strain. Two biological replicates of bulk PBMCs were collected at each blood-draw timepoint. PBMCs were isolated from peripheral blood using a standard Ficoll-Paque protocol. TriZol was used to extract RNA from bulk PBMCs, CD4 and CD8 fractions, and dextramer-positive and dextramer-negative fractions. Synthesis of TCR cDNA relied on 5'RACE template switching, a step that introduced a universal primer site along with unique molecular identifiers. Priming of cDNA synthesis was performed from both the TCR alpha and TCR beta constant segments. Library amplification involved two PCR steps, and the second step added sample barcodes and sequencing adapters. Sequencing of libraries was done on Illumina HiSeq 2500 (2x100 bp) or NovaSeq (2x150 bp). The study's own analysis went as follows. Demultiplexing of reads and collapsing into UMI consensus sequences were performed with MIGEC, and V(D)J alignment was carried out with MiXCR. Vaccine-responding clonotypes were defined with edgeR using replicate PBMC samples, requiring FDR below 0.01 and a log2 fold change above 5 up to day 15. Each bulk clonotype received a CD4 or CD8 identity based on whether the sequenced CD4 or CD8 repertoire contained that clonotype at higher abundance. TCRdb applied fastp at Q25 and MiXCR to the public reads, then kept only in-frame beta chains. One record per CDR3 amino acid sequence lists the most common genes and DNA. The V and J calls here are based on TCRdb, not the publication. The sample table contains some 560,000 distinct CDR3 sequences; only one count was recorded for approximately 21% of them. The biggest ten clones account for about 13% of the sample.

The V end loses 1 base and the J end loses 0 bases, and a stretch of 13 bases separates them. The CDR3 measures 16 amino acids from cysteine to phenylalanine. Only the CDR3 DNA stays, 48 bases, in frame from base 1. The germline V gene encodes CDR1 SGHVS and CDR2 FQNEAQ. Beyond this particular receptor, the publication reports: A small fraction of clonotypes appeared in both the CD4 and CD8 compartments, likely as a result of convergent recombination. Compared with the primary T-cell response, the secondary T-cell response was faster but weaker, reaching its peak on day 5 rather than on day 15. After the booster, most clones that had expanded after primary vaccination were detected again (about 95% of CD4 and over 75% of CD8), suggesting broad maintenance of memory. Computational filtering was needed because FACS-sorted repertoires could contain abundant contaminating clonotypes from the bulk population. Because only a couple of donors were included in the study, the extent to which the findings can be generalized is limited.

The V and J genes are TRBV7-8 and TRBJ2-7, with TRBD1 as a weak D call on 6 bases. This receptor was obtained from a man in his thirties or forties who received the YFV17D yellow fever vaccine. The sequences come from PBMCs, collected 15 days after the yellow fever booster vaccination. The nucleotide sequence is TGTGCCAGCAGCTTAGTTCCGGGACACAGCTCCTACGAGCAGTACTTC. It translates as CASSLVPGHSSYEQYF.